This T cell receptor (beta chain) was found in a study of cytomegalovirus exposure and HLA in healthy donors. General study results and limits: Sequencing likely caused a cluster of highly shared sequence variants. In a later analysis, V- and J-gene trimming of beta chains associated with a DCLRE1C missense variant, replicated independently. The HLA-A and HLA-B alleles of most subjects were reportedly predicted accurately from TCR beta sequences.

The study ran its PCR with 60 Vbeta and 13 Jbeta primers. Clones were sequenced by immunoSEQ multiplex PCR, and TCRdb holds only the in-frame ones, with some missing. In the table there are just over 150,000 clones, around 82% of which are singletons. Healthy bone marrow donors made up the cohort. Trimming left V 2 bases short and J 0 bases short, with 10 bases between. The length of the CDR3 is 16 residues. Germline CDR1 and CDR2: MNHEY and SVGAGI. With respect to this clone: Its antigen is as yet unknown.

Sequenced input: PBMCs. The genes are TRBV6-5 and TRBJ1-4; a possible D gene is TRBD1 (6 bases). The source is a woman aged 45-60 years in good health and CMV-seropositive. The CDR3 reads CASSYGQTTTNEKLFF. CDR3 DNA sequence: TGTGCCAGCAGTTACGGACAGACTACAACTAATGAAAAACTGTTTTTT.